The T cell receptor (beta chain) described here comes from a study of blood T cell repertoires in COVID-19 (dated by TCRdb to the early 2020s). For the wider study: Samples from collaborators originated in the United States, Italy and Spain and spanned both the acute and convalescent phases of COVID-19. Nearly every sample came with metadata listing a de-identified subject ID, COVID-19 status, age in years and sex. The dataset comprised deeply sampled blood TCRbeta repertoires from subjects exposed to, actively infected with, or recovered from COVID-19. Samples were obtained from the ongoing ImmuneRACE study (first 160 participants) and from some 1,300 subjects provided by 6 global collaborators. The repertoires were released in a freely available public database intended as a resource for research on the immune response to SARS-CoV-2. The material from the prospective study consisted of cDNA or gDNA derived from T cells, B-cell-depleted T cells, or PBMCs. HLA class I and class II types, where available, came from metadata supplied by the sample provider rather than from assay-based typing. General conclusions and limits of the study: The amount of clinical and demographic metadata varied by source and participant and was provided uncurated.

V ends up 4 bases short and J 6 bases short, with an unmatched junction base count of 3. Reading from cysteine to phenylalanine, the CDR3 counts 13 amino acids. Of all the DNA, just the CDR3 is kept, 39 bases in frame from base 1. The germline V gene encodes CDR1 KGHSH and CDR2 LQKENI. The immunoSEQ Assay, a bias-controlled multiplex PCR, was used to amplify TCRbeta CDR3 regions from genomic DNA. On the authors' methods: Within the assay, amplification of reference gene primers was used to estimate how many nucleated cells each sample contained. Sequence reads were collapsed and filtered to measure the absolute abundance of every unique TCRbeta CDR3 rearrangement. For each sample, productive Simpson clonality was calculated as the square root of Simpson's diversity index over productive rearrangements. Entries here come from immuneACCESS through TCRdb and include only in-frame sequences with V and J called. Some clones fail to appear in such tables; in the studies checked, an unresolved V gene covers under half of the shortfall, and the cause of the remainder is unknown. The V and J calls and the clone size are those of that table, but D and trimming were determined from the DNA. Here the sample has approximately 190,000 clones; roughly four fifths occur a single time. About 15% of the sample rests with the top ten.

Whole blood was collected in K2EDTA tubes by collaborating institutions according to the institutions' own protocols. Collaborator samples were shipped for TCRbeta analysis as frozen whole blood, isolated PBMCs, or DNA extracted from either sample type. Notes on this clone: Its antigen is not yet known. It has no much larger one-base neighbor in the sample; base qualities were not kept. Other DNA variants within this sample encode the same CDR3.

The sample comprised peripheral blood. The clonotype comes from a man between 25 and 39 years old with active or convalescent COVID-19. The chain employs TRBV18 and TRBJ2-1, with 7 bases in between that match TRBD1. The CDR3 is CASSLGTANEQFF. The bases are TGTGCCAGCTCACTCGGGACAGCCAATGAGCAGTTCTTC. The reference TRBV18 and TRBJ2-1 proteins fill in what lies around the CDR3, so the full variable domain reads NAGVMQNPRHLVRRRGQEARLRCSPMKGHSHVYWYRQLPEEGLKFMVYLQKENIIDESGMPKERFSAEFPKEGPSILRIQQVVRGDSAAYFCASSLGTANEQFFGPGTRLTVL.